This T cell receptor beta chain appears in the sequencing data of a study of blood T cells in healthy people across ages. This clonotype was picked up a small number of times. The second PCR ran roughly 7 to 12 cycles with a sample-barcoded 5' primer and J-beta primers. TCRdb analysed the 5' RACE reads with MiXCR anew, one entry per CDR3 protein. Of fewer than 800,000 distinct CDR3 sequences listed, roughly 32% are singletons. CDR1 is SNHLY, CDR2 FYNNEI, per germline. The CDR3 loop spans 15 amino acids. Trimming removed 6 bases from V and 4 bases from J, with 16 bases in between. Each donor's blood draw was ten milliliters of peripheral blood.

The gene calls are TRBV2 and TRBJ1-5; D is unresolved. The origin of this receptor is a woman aged 80 or over in good health. Sequencing was carried out using blood. In nucleotides, the CDR3 is TGTGCCAGCAGGGAGAGGAACCCGGGAAATCAGCCCCAGCATTTT. Translated: CASRERNPGNQPQHF. Looking up the rest from reference TRBV2 and TRBJ1-5 gives the full variable domain: EPEVTQTPSHQVTQMGQEVILRCVPISNHLYFYWYRQILGQKVEFLVSFYNNEISEKSEIFDDQFSVERPDGSNFTLKIRSTKLEDSAMYFCASRERNPGNQPQHFGDGTRLSIL.